This paragraph covers one T cell receptor (beta chain) sequence. Its antigen is not known. This entry belongs to a study of T cell responses to AZD1222 COVID-19 vaccine. Germline loops: CDR1 MNHNS, CDR2 SASEGT. V dropped 0 bases and J dropped 5 bases, with 5 bases sitting between them. This CDR3 contains 13 residues. Overall study findings and caveats: CD4 TCRs linked to vaccination spanned spike, dominating at 160-218 and 743-854. White British donors predominated, females outnumbered males, and clonal diversity was possibly underestimated. Vaccination with two AZD1222 doses was followed by a rise in Spike-specific TCR breadth and depth. Without day 14 samples, only post-peak T cell repertoires were studied.

Generated by immunoSEQ multiplex PCR, the TCRdb table keeps only in-frame clones and is missing some. The data show 130,000 to 150,000 clones, about 90% seen once. This sequence originates from an adult in good health. The V call is TRBV6-1, the J call TRBJ1-5; D is undetermined. Material: peripheral blood, obtained on day 0 of AZD1222 vaccination. CDR3 loop: CASSEAWDQPQHF. The DNA for the CDR3 is TGTGCCAGCAGTGAAGCCTGGGATCAGCCCCAGCATTTT.